The 3 T cell receptor beta chains given below trace back to one sample, sequenced in a study of T-cell memory formation after mild COVID-19. TCRdb reanalysed the 5' RACE reads using MiXCR and keeps one entry per CDR3 protein. In the table there are 150,000 to 200,000 distinct CDR3 sequences, 10% to 15% of which are singletons. The specimen sequenced was PBMCs or a T cell subset sorted from them (not recorded which). Receptors were obtained from a man between 18 and 35 years old who had mild COVID-19 (a few samples of this study predate the infection). Cell type and time point are not known.

The table lists this clonotype with a few counts. The rearrangement uses TRBV7-8 and TRBJ2-5; D might be TRBD2 (5 bases). Trimming cost V 4 bases and J 3 bases, with 18 bases left between them. CDR1 and CDR2 (germline): SGHVS, FQNEAQ. The length of the CDR3 is 16 residues. CDR3 residues: CASSSRPGSPEETQYF. The CDR3 DNA sequence: TGTGCCAGCAGCTCTAGACCGGGGTCCCCTGAAGAGACCCAGTACTTC. Full variable domain (outside the CDR3, taken from reference TRBV7-8 and TRBJ2-5): GAGVSQSPRYKVAKRGQDVALRCDPISGHVSLFWYQQALGQGPEFLTYFQNEAQLDKSGLPSDRFFAERPEGSVSTLKIQRTQQEDSAVYLCASSSRPGSPEETQYFGPGTRLLVL.

V gene TRBV2 combines with J gene TRBJ1-5; tentatively, D is TRBD1 (5 bases). Germline V gene sequence: CDR1 SNHLY, CDR2 FYNNEI. CDR3 length: 15 amino acids. Trimming took off 5 bases at V and 1 base at J, with 12 bases between the two ends. CDR3 sequence reads: CASSPDRASNQPQHF. DNA of the CDR3: TGTGCCAGCAGTCCAGACAGAGCAAGCAATCAGCCCCAGCATTTT. The full variable domain, its missing parts supplied by reference TRBV2 and TRBJ1-5, is EPEVTQTPSHQVTQMGQEVILRCVPISNHLYFYWYRQILGQKVEFLVSFYNNEISEKSEIFDDQFSVERPDGSNFTLKIRSTKLEDSAMYFCASSPDRASNQPQHFGDGTRLSIL.

This clonotype has at least ten counts. The rearrangement joins TRBV7-3 to TRBJ1-1, with a tentative D call TRBD1 (6 bases). V shed 7 bases and J shed 8 bases, with 17 bases lying between them. In germline, CDR1 is SGHTA, CDR2 FQGTGA. The length of the CDR3 is 13 residues. For the CDR3, the DNA is TGTGCCAGCAAGGATCCGGGGGCCCGGGAAGCTTTCTTT. Its protein product is CASKDPGAREAFF.